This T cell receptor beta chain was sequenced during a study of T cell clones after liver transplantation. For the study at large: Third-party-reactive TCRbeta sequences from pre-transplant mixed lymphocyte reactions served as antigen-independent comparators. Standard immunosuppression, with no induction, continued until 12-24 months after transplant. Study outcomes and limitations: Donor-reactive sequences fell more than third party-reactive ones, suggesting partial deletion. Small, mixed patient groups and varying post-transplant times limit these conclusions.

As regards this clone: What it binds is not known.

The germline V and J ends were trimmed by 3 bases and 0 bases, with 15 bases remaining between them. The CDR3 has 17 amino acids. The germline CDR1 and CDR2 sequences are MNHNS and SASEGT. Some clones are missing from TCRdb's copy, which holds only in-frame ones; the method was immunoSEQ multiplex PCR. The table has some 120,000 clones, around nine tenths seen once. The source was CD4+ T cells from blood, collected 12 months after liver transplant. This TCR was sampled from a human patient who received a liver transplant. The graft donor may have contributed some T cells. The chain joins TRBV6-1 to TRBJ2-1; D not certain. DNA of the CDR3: TGTGCCAGCAGTGATCTCTCGGACGTCAGCTCCTACAATGAGCAGTTCTTC. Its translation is CASSDLSDVSSYNEQFF.